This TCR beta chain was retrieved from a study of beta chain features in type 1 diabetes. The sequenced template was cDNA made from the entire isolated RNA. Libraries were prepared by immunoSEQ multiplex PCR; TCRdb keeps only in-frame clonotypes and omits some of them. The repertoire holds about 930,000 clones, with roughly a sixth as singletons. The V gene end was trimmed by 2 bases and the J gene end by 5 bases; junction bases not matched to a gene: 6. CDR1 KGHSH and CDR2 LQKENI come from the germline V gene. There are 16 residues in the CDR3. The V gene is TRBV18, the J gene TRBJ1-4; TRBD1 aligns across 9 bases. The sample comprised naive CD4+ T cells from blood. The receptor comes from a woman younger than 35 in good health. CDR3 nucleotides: TGTGCCAGCTCACCAATACCTGGGACAGGGAATGAAAAACTGTTTTTT. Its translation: CASSPIPGTGNEKLFF.